This TCR beta chain was found in a study of response to subunit inactivated influenza vaccine (dated by TCRdb to 2017 to 2018). Concerning the study at large: To follow how T cells responded to a trivalent subunit inactivated influenza vaccine, the researchers relied on deep quantitative profiling of the T cell receptor repertoire.

Paper-wide results and their limitations: The authors proposed that each seasonal influenza vaccination may bring in only a limited number of new T cells.

This clonotype was observed at least ten times. Its antigen has not been determined. No base qualities exist here, and no much larger clone lies one base off it. Receptor libraries were prepared by RT-PCR. Sequenced using an Illumina HiSeq 2500. TCRdb ran its own pipeline on the public reads, namely fastp trimming at Q25 and MiXCR clone calling, and kept in-frame beta chains. Rows are unified per CDR3 protein, each entry keeping the most common DNA and genes. For this sample the table gives about 780,000 distinct CDR3 sequences, of which about a fifth were detected only once. The leading ten clones occupy roughly 10% of the sample. Source: PBMCs from blood, taken about 5 days after vaccination. The clonotype originates from a man in his fifties or sixties who received an inactivated influenza vaccine. Donor details come from another sample of the same person, matched by shared clones.

The DNA is as follows: TGTGCCAGCAGCTTAGCGCGAGGAAACTTGGAGGAGCTGTTTTTT. Its coded protein is CASSLARGNLEELFF. The rearrangement combines TRBV7-9 with TRBJ2-2, with the D gene too uncertain to name. The junction carries 15 bases between V and J, which are trimmed by 0 bases and 10 bases respectively. From the germline V gene (reference sequence), CDR1 is SEHNR and CDR2 is FQNEAQ. The CDR3, from cysteine to phenylalanine, totals 15 residues. Of all the DNA, just the CDR3 is kept, 45 bases in frame from base 1.